What follows are 30 T cell receptor beta chains derived from one specimen sequenced in a study of technical replicates of blood from a few donors. Only in-frame clones appear in the TCRdb table, and some are missing; sequencing was by immunoSEQ multiplex PCR. The data hold roughly 80,000 clones, with more than 85% observed a single time. Sample: T cells isolated from PBMCs. Source of these receptors: a human donor in good health.

This chain links TRBV19 with TRBJ1-1; D might be TRBD1 (5 bases). Germline V gene lookup returns CDR1 LNHDA and CDR2 SQIVND (reference sequence). This CDR3 comprises 15 residues. The V end lost 2 bases, the J end lost 5 bases, and 15 bases lay between the germline ends. Here the CDR3 reads CASSIRIPRGTEAFF. CDR3 nucleotide sequence: TGTGCCAGTAGTATAAGAATCCCCCGGGGGACTGAAGCTTTCTTT.

The chain carries TRBV4-1 and TRBJ2-5, with D possibly matching TRBD2 (6 bases). The germline V gene has CDR1 MGHRA and CDR2 YSYEKL. The CDR3 extends over 18 amino acids. Trimming took 1 base from V and 2 from J, leaving 20 bases between them. The CDR3 loop is CASSQGRREETQQETQYF. The CDR3 coding sequence is TGCGCCAGCAGCCAAGGTAGAAGGGAGGAGACGCAACAAGAGACCCAGTACTTC.

This chain links TRBV6-5 with TRBJ1-1, with a weak D call TRBD1 (5 bases). This CDR3 has 15 amino acids. Germline assignment: CDR1 MNHEY and CDR2 SVGAGI. The V and J ends lost 4 bases and 1 base respectively, with 13 bases between them. CDR3 loop: CASSLNTQANTEAFF. In nucleotides, the CDR3 is TGTGCCAGCAGTTTAAACACACAGGCGAACACTGAAGCTTTCTTT.

The J gene is TRBJ2-1, the V gene TRBV7-9, with 8 bases aligning to TRBD2. The CDR3 has 15 amino acids. CDR1 is SEHNR and CDR2 is FQNEAQ in the germline V gene (reference sequence). The V gene end was trimmed by 5 bases and the J gene end by 7 bases; junction bases not matched to a gene: 10. The CDR3 loop is CASSLPGTSTNEQFF. CDR3 DNA sequence: TGTGCCAGCAGCCTGCCCGGGACTAGTACGAATGAGCAGTTCTTC.

The rearrangement joins TRBV19 to TRBJ2-1; D not resolved. V lost 4 bases to trimming and J lost 4 bases, with 2 bases between them. Germline V gene sequence: CDR1 LNHDA, CDR2 SQIVND (reference sequence). The CDR3 contains 11 residues. CDR3 region: CASSTYNEQFF. CDR3 in DNA: TGTGCCAGTAGTACGTACAATGAGCAGTTCTTC.

This chain links TRBV2 with TRBJ2-5; D is possibly TRBD1 (5 bases). This CDR3 has 14 amino acids. Germline values: CDR1 SNHLY, CDR2 FYNNEI. The V gene lost 2 bases and the J gene lost 4 bases, with 11 bases spanning the gap. The DNA of the CDR3 is TGTGCCAGCAGTGAAACAGGATCCCGAGAGACCCAGTACTTC. Translation: CASSETGSRETQYF.

The CDR3 DNA is TGTGCCAGCAGCTTTCTGGAGGACACTGAAGCTTTCTTT. This encodes CASSFLEDTEAFF. The chain employs TRBV7-9 and TRBJ1-1; D remains unclear. The V gene lost 3 bases and the J gene lost 3 bases, with 8 bases spanning the gap. Germline V gene sequence: CDR1 SEHNR, CDR2 FQNEAQ (reference sequence). CDR3 length equals 13 residues.

The sample holds one count of this clone. V usage is TRBV7-9 and J usage is TRBJ1-2; D is unclear. Germline lookup yields CDR1 SEHNR and CDR2 FQNEAQ (reference sequence). The CDR3 spans 13 residues. V dropped 1 base and J dropped 4 bases, with 7 bases sitting between them. The CDR3 reads CASSLVSTYGYTF. The CDR3 region has the DNA TGTGCCAGCAGCTTAGTTAGCACCTATGGCTACACCTTC.

The genes are TRBV18 and TRBJ1-1, with D maybe TRBD1 (6 bases). V was cut by 3 bases and J by 0 bases, with 11 bases left in between. Germline lookup yields CDR1 KGHSH and CDR2 LQKENI. The CDR3 is made up of 15 amino acids. CDR3 coding DNA: TGTGCCAGCTCACCGGCGGGGGGCGTGAACACTGAAGCTTTCTTT. Translated, it gives CASSPAGGVNTEAFF. Variable domain in full (rest from reference TRBV18 and TRBJ1-1): NAGVMQNPRHLVRRRGQEARLRCSPMKGHSHVYWYRQLPEEGLKFMVYLQKENIIDESGMPKERFSAEFPKEGPSILRIQQVVRGDSAAYFCASSPAGGVNTEAFFGQGTRLTVV.

This chain joins TRBV6-4 and TRBJ2-1, with D maybe TRBD1 (6 bases). The CDR3 has 17 residues. The V end was cut by 4 bases, the J end by 4 bases, with 20 bases between. Germline lookup yields CDR1 MRHNA and CDR2 SNTAGT. The CDR3 here is CASSATLFVGGYNEQFF. The CDR3 bases are TGTGCCAGCAGTGCCACCCTATTTGTAGGGGGATACAATGAGCAGTTCTTC.

The chain recombines TRBV4-1 with TRBJ1-1; D is unresolved. CDR1 and CDR2 (germline): MGHRA, YSYEKL. The V gene lost 1 base and the J gene lost 4 bases, with 16 bases spanning the gap. This CDR3 is 16 amino acids long. DNA of the CDR3: TGCGCCAGCAGCCAAGCTTGGATCACACGGGGCACTGAAGCTTTCTTT. Translating gives CASSQAWITRGTEAFF.

This chain links TRBV4-1 with TRBJ1-1; tentative D call: TRBD1 (6 bases). The V gene's germline CDR1 is MGHRA and CDR2 YSYEKL. Trimming removed 5 bases at V and 10 bases at J, with 11 bases between. The CDR3 loop spans 11 amino acids. The CDR3 sequence is CASSSGEGAFF. In DNA, the CDR3 is TGCGCCAGCAGCTCAGGGGAGGGAGCTTTCTTT.

J is TRBJ2-7 and V is TRBV29-1, with 11 bases fitting TRBD2. The V gene end was trimmed by 7 bases and the J gene end by 4 bases; junction bases not matched to a gene: 9. The CDR3 has 14 amino acids. CDR1 is SQVTM and CDR2 is ANQGSEA in the germline V gene. The DNA for the CDR3 is TGCAGCGCGGGGGGGACTAGCGGAAAATACGAGCAGTACTTC. This codes for CSAGGTSGKYEQYF.

The chain combines TRBV27 with TRBJ1-1; no clear D gene. The CDR3 covers 13 residues. V was clipped by 3 bases and J by 0 bases, with 5 bases between them. Germline V lookup: CDR1 MNHEY, CDR2 SMNVEV (reference sequence). This chain's CDR3 is CASSLWLNTEAFF. As DNA, the CDR3 is TGTGCCAGCAGTTTGTGGCTGAACACTGAAGCTTTCTTT.

The table lists this clone with a few counts. This rearrangement joins TRBV10-1 to TRBJ2-7; the match to TRBD1 covers 7 bases. The CDR3 covers 13 residues. With 7 bases clipped from V and 0 bases from J, the junction kept 3 bases outside the gene matches. Germline CDR1 and CDR2: WNHNN and SYGVQD (reference sequence). CDR3: CASNGDSSYEQYF. Here the CDR3 DNA reads TGCGCCAGCAATGGGGACAGCTCCTACGAGCAGTACTTC.

This clone has only one observation. The rearrangement uses TRBV10-1 and TRBJ2-1; D remains unclear. The V end was cut by 3 bases, the J end by 8 bases, with 8 bases between. The CDR3 runs to 12 residues. CDR1 and CDR2 (germline): WNHNN, SYGVQD (reference sequence). The DNA of the CDR3 is TGCGCCAGCAGTGAAATATATGATGAGCAGTTCTTC. Encoded protein: CASSEIYDEQFF.

This chain uses TRBV6-5 with TRBJ2-3, with 12 bases matching TRBD2. CDR1 is MNHEY and CDR2 is SVGAGI in the germline V gene. The CDR3 is 15 amino acids. V was pared by 0 bases and J by 12 bases, with 7 bases of the junction left unmatched. DNA for the CDR3: TGTGCCAGCAGTTACTCGAATCTAGCGGGAGGGATACAGTATTTT. Translation gives CASSYSNLAGGIQYF.

The CDR3 loop is CASSLGYNQPQHF. The CDR3 bases are TGTGCCAGCAGCTTAGGCTACAATCAGCCCCAGCATTTT. V gene TRBV11-2 combines with J gene TRBJ1-5; D is unresolved. This CDR3 has 13 amino acids. The V end was cut by 1 base, the J end by 3 bases, with 4 bases between. CDR1 and CDR2 (germline): SGHAT, FQNNGV.

The chain combines TRBV19 with TRBJ2-1, with 9 bases lining up with TRBD2. The CDR3 sequence is 15 residues long. Germline CDR1 LNHDA, CDR2 SQIVND (reference sequence). V dropped 3 bases and J dropped 5; count of bases not matched to a gene: 5. The CDR3 here is CASSIRLAVHNEQFF. The CDR3 DNA sequence: TGTGCCAGTAGTATCCGACTAGCGGTCCACAATGAGCAGTTCTTC.

This clone was observed a handful of times. CDR3 sequence: CASSQVSGYTEAFF. The CDR3 nucleotides read TGCGCCAGCAGCCAAGTCTCGGGGTACACTGAAGCTTTCTTT. This sequence joins TRBV4-1 and TRBJ1-1; unclear D gene. The CDR3 is 14 amino acids. V gave up 1 base and J gave up 3 bases, with 9 bases separating them. CDR1 is MGHRA, CDR2 YSYEKL, per germline.

The chain joins TRBV14 to TRBJ2-7, with a weak D call TRBD2 (6 bases). Trimming took 4 bases from V and 1 from J, leaving 11 bases between them. Germline V CDR1 and CDR2: SGHDN, FVKESK. CDR3 length equals 14 residues. The CDR3 DNA sequence: TGTGCCAGCAGCCTTCTCGGGGGATCCTACGAGCAGTACTTC. It specifies CASSLLGGSYEQYF.

V gene TRBV6-6 combines with J gene TRBJ1-5; D gene unclear. This CDR3 spans 12 amino acids. The V gene lost 4 bases and the J gene lost 14 bases, with 15 bases spanning the gap. Looked up from germline, CDR1 is MNHNY and CDR2 is SVGAGI (reference sequence). This CDR3 is CASSSIQVAEHF. The CDR3 DNA follows: TGTGCCAGCAGTTCCATCCAGGTCGCAGAGCATTTT.

The chain is built from TRBV15 and TRBJ2-7, with D possibly being TRBD1 (5 bases). CDR3 length: 14 amino acids. Trimming cost V 0 bases and J 6 bases, with 12 bases left between them. From germline, CDR1 is LNHNV and CDR2 YYDKDF (reference sequence). The CDR3 region is CATSRDQTGSEQYF. CDR3 DNA: TGTGCCACCAGCAGAGATCAAACAGGTAGCGAGCAGTACTTC.

V and J are TRBV2 and TRBJ1-2; 8 positions agree with TRBD1. The length of the CDR3 is 15 residues. V lost 5 bases and J lost 10; bases outside the gene matches: 15. Germline V gives CDR1 SNHLY, CDR2 FYNNEI. The CDR3 DNA follows: TGTGCCAGCAGTAATACTCGGGACAGGCGGTTCGTCTACACCTTC. Amino acids: CASSNTRDRRFVYTF.

This clone was recorded once. This chain uses TRBV25-1 with TRBJ2-3; D perhaps matches TRBD2 (5 bases). CDR1 is MGHDK and CDR2 is SYGVNS in the germline V gene. V was shortened by 4 bases and J by 1 base, with 12 bases between the two germline ends. This CDR3 contains 15 residues. CDR3 sequence (DNA): TGTGCCAGCAGTGCGCGGGTTTGGGGCACAGATACGCAGTATTTT. As protein: CASSARVWGTDTQYF. The full variable domain, completed using reference TRBV25-1 and TRBJ2-3, is EADIYQTPRYLVIGTGKKITLECSQTMGHDKMYWYQQDPGMELHLIHYSYGVNSTEKGDLSSESTVSRIRTEHFPLTLESARPSHTSQYLCASSARVWGTDTQYFGPGTRLTVL.

The chain joins TRBV9 to TRBJ1-5; D may be TRBD1 (5 bases). This CDR3 comprises 14 residues. Trimming pared 3 bases from V and 0 bases from J, leaving 7 bases between. Looked up from germline, CDR1 is SGDLS and CDR2 is YYNGEE. The CDR3 protein is CASSGGDSNQPQHF. The CDR3 bases are TGTGCCAGCAGCGGGGGGGATAGCAATCAGCCCCAGCATTTT.

The chain employs TRBV4-1 and TRBJ2-7, with D tentatively TRBD2 (5 bases). The CDR3 length is 17 residues. Trimming stripped 0 bases from V and 2 bases from J, with 17 bases between. Germline values: CDR1 MGHRA, CDR2 YSYEKL. CDR3 DNA: TGCGCCAGCAGCCAAGAAGGGTCTTCCGTCGGGACCTACGAGCAGTACTTC. Its translation is CASSQEGSSVGTYEQYF.

J is TRBJ2-2 and V is TRBV7-2, with D possibly matching TRBD2 (6 bases). Trimming removed 5 bases at V and 4 bases at J, with 20 bases between. Germline V gene data show CDR1 as SGHTA and CDR2 as FQGNSA. This CDR3 is 17 amino acids long. Here the CDR3 DNA reads TGTGCCAGCAGCCAAATAGGTGGTACTAGCCGCACCGGGGAGCTGTTTTTT. Its protein is CASSQIGGTSRTGELFF.

V usage is TRBV5-1 and J usage is TRBJ2-4; no clear D. Germline V gives CDR1 SGHRS, CDR2 YFSETQ. Between the trimmed V and J ends, which lost 0 bases and 1 base, there was a span of 8 bases. The CDR3 totals 15 residues. CDR3 in DNA: TGCGCCAGCAGCTTGGCCACTTCGGCCAAAAACATTCAGTACTTC. Encoded protein: CASSLATSAKNIQYF. Combining the CDR3 with reference TRBV5-1 and TRBJ2-4 gives the whole variable domain KAGVTQTPRYLIKTRGQQVTLSCSPISGHRSVSWYQQTPGQGLQFLFEYFSETQRNKGNFPGRFSGRQFSNSRSEMNVSTLELGDSALYLCASSLATSAKNIQYFGAGTRLSVL.

Written as DNA, the CDR3 is TGCGCCAGCAGCTTGTCAGGGGGCGATAAGTATGGCTACACCTTC. Amino acid sequence: CASSLSGGDKYGYTF. V gene TRBV5-1 combines with J gene TRBJ1-2, with 8 bases lining up with TRBD1. The CDR3 covers 15 residues. After removal of 1 base from V and 5 bases from J, the junction contained 7 bases not matched to a gene. Germline V gene sequence: CDR1 SGHRS, CDR2 YFSETQ.